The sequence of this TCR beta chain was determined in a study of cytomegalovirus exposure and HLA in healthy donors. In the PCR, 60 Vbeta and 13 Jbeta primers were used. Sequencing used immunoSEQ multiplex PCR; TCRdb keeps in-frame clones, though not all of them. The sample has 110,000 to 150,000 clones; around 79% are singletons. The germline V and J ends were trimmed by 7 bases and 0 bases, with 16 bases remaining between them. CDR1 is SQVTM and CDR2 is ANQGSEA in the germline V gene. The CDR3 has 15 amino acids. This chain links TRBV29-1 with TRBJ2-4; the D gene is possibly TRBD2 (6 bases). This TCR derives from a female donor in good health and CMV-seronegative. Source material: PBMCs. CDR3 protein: CSEMAGTIAKNIQYF. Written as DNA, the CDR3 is TGCAGCGAGATGGCGGGGACGATAGCCAAAAACATTCAGTACTTC.